These 6 T cell receptor beta chains were all obtained from the same sample, sequenced in a study of shared clonotypes between healthy human individuals. Libraries were prepared by immunoSEQ multiplex PCR; TCRdb keeps only in-frame clonotypes and omits some of them. In the table there are about 640,000 clones, about two thirds of which are singletons. The source material was memory CD4+ T cells sorted from blood. Stated subset: CD45RA-negative fraction. The origin of the receptors is a young woman in good health.

The sample holds a few counts of this clone. CDR3 nucleotides: TGTGCCAGCACCGACCGGAGGTTAGCTGAAGCTTTCTTT. This gives the protein CASTDRRLAEAFF. The J gene is TRBJ1-1, the V gene TRBV28; D is ambiguous. V was trimmed by 7 bases and J by 6 bases, leaving 15 bases between them. In germline, CDR1 is MDHEN, CDR2 SYDVKM. The CDR3 has 13 amino acids.

This chain uses TRBV11-2 with TRBJ2-1; 7 bases match TRBD2. The CDR3 length is 16 residues. J lost 1 base, V lost 5 bases, and 8 bases had no gene match. In germline, CDR1 is SGHAT, CDR2 FQNNGV. CDR3 loop: CASSPLSGGSYNEQFF. Written as DNA, the CDR3 is TGTGCCAGCAGCCCCCTGTCGGGAGGATCCTACAATGAGCAGTTCTTC.

This sequence joins TRBV5-1 and TRBJ2-1, with D unresolved. The CDR3 has 15 amino acids. The germline V and J ends were trimmed by 4 bases and 0 bases, with 11 bases remaining between them. Germline V gives CDR1 SGHRS, CDR2 YFSETQ. The CDR3 sequence is CASSTDSGSYNEQFF. In DNA, the CDR3 is TGCGCCAGCAGCACCGACTCGGGCTCCTACAATGAGCAGTTCTTC. Using reference TRBV5-1 and TRBJ2-1 for the parts outside the CDR3, the full variable domain is KAGVTQTPRYLIKTRGQQVTLSCSPISGHRSVSWYQQTPGQGLQFLFEYFSETQRNKGNFPGRFSGRQFSNSRSEMNVSTLELGDSALYLCASSTDSGSYNEQFFGPGTRLTVL.

The chain recombines TRBV28 with TRBJ2-5; D call uncertain. The germline gives CDR1 MDHEN, CDR2 SYDVKM. CDR3 length equals 12 residues. V was shortened by 6 bases and J by 6 bases, with 11 bases between the two germline ends. The CDR3 sequence: CASRRPGQTQYF. For the CDR3, the DNA is TGTGCCAGCAGAAGACCCGGGCAGACCCAGTACTTC. The full variable domain, rest sourced from reference TRBV28 and TRBJ2-5, is DVKVTQSSRYLVKRTGEKVFLECVQDMDHENMFWYRQDPGLGLRLIYFSYDVKMKEKGDIPEGYSVSREKKERFSLILESASTNQTSMYLCASRRPGQTQYFGPGTRLLVL.

The CDR3 DNA is TGTGCCAGCAGCTACGGGACAGGGAACAATCAGCCCCAGCATTTT. Encoded protein: CASSYGTGNNQPQHF. The rearrangement joins TRBV6-1 to TRBJ1-5; TRBD1 agrees at 9 bases. The CDR3 covers 15 residues. Germline V gene lookup returns CDR1 MNHNS and CDR2 SASEGT. Germline trimming cut 6 bases from V and 3 bases from J; bases unmatched to any gene: 6.

The V call is TRBV7-7, the J call TRBJ2-3; TRBD1 matches 8 bases. V dropped 5 bases and J dropped 4; count of bases not matched to a gene: 5. This CDR3 region has 14 residues. Germline lookup yields CDR1 SSHAT and CDR2 FNYEAQ (reference sequence). The chain's CDR3 is CASSPDREADTQYF. CDR3 bases: TGTGCCAGCAGCCCGGACAGGGAGGCAGATACGCAGTATTTT. Variable domain in full (rest from reference TRBV7-7 and TRBJ2-3): GAGVSQSPRYKVTKRGQDVTLRCDPISSHATLYWYQQALGQGPEFLTYFNYEAQPDKSGLPSDRFSAERPEGSISTLTIQRTEQRDSAMYRCASSPDREADTQYFGPGTRLTVL.